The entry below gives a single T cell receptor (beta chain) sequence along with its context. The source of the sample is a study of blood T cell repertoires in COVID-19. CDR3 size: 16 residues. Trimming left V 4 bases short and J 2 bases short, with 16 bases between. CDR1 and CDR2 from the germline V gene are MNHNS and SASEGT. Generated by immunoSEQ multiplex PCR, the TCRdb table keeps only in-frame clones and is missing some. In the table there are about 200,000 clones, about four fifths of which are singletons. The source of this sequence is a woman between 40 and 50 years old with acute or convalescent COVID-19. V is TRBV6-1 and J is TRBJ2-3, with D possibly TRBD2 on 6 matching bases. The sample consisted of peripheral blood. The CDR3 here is CASSGEVGLNTDTQYF. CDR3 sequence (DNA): TGTGCCAGCAGTGGGGAGGTCGGGCTTAACACAGATACGCAGTATTTT.